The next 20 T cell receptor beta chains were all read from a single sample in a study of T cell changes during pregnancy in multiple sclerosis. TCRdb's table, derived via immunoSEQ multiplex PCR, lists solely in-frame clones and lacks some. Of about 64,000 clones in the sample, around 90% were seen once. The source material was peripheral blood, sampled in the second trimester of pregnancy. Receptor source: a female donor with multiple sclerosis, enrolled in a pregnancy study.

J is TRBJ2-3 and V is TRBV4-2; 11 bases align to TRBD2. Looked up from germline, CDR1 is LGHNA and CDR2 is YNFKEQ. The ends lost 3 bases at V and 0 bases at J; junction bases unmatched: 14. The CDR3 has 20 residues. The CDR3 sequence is CASSHATGTSGRGSTDTQYF. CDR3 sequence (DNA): TGTGCCAGCAGCCATGCCACCGGGACTAGCGGACGAGGAAGCACAGATACGCAGTATTTT.

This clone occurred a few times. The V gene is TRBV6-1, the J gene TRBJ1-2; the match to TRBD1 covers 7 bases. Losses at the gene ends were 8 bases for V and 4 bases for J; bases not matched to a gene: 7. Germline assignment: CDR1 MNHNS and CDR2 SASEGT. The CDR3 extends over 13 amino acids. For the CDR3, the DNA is TGTGCCAGCTTGGACAGGCACTCCTATGGCTACACCTTC. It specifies CASLDRHSYGYTF.

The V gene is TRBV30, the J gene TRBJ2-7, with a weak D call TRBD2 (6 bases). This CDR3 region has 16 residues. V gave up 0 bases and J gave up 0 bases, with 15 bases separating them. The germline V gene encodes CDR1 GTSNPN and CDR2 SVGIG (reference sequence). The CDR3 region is CAWSVPGSLSSYEQYF. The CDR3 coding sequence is TGTGCCTGGAGTGTACCCGGGAGTCTTAGCTCCTACGAGCAGTACTTC.

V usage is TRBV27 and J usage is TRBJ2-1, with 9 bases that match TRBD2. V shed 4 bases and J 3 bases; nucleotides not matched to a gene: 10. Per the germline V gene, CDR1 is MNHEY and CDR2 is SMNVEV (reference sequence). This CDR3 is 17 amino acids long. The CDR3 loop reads CASSSIASGTHYNEQFF. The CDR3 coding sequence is TGTGCCAGCAGTTCGATTGCTAGCGGGACACACTACAATGAGCAGTTCTTC.

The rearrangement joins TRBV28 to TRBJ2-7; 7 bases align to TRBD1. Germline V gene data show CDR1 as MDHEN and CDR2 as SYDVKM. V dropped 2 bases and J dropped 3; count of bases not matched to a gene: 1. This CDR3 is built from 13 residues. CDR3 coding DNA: TGTGCCAGCAGTTTAAGGGACAGCTACGAGCAGTACTTC. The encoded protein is CASSLRDSYEQYF.

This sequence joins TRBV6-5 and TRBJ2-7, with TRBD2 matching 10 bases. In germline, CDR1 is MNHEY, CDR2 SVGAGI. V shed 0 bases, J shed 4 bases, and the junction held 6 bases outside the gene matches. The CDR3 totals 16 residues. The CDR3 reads CASSYSSGRVNYEQYF. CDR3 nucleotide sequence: TGTGCCAGCAGTTACTCGAGCGGGAGGGTTAATTACGAGCAGTACTTC.

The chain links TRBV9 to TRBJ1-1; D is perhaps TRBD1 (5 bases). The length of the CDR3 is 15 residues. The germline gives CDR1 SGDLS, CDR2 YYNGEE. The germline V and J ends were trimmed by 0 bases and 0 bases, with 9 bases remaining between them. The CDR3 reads CASSVAPGLNTEAFF. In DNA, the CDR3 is TGTGCCAGCAGCGTAGCACCAGGGCTGAACACTGAAGCTTTCTTT.

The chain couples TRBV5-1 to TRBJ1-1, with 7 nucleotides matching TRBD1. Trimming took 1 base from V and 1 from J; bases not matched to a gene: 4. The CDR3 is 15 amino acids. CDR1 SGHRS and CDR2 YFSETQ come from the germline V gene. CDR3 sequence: CASSLFGTENTEAFF. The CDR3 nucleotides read TGCGCCAGCAGCTTGTTCGGGACAGAGAACACTGAAGCTTTCTTT.

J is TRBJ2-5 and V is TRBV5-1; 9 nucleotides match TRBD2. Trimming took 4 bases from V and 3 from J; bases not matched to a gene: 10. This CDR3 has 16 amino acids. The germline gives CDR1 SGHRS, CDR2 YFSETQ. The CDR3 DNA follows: TGCGCCAGCAGCCGGGGGGGAGTAGCGGGAGAAGAGACCCAGTACTTC. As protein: CASSRGGVAGEETQYF.

For the CDR3, the DNA is TGTGCCTGGAGCGATCTTAGCGGGAGGGGCTACAATGAGCAGTTCTTC. This translates into CAWSDLSGRGYNEQFF. The rearrangement uses TRBV30 and TRBJ2-1; 11 bases are a match to TRBD2. The CDR3 runs 16 residues. Per germline, CDR1 GTSNPN and CDR2 SVGIG (reference sequence). Trimming cost V 3 bases and J 3 bases; bases outside gene matches: 7.

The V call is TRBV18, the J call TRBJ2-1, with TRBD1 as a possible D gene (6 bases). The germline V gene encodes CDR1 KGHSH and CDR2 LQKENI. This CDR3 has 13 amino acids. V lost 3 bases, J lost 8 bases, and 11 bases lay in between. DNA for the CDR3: TGTGCCAGCTCACCTCCAGGGGCAGATGAGCAGTTCTTC. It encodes CASSPPGADEQFF. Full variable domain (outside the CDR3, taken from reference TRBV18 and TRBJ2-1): NAGVMQNPRHLVRRRGQEARLRCSPMKGHSHVYWYRQLPEEGLKFMVYLQKENIIDESGMPKERFSAEFPKEGPSILRIQQVVRGDSAAYFCASSPPGADEQFFGPGTRLTVL.

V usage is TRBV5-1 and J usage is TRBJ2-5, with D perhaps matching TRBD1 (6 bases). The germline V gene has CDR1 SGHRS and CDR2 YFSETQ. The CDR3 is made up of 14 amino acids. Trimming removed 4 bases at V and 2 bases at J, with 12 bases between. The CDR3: CASSPGTRQETQYF. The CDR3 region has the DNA TGCGCCAGCAGCCCGGGGACAAGACAAGAGACCCAGTACTTC.

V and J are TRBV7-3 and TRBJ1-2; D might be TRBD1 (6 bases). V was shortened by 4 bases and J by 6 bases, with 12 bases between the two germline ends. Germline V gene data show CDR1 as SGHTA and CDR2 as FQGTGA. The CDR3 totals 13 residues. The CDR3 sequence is CASSSPGGDGYTF. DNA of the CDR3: TGTGCCAGCAGCTCCCCGGGGGGCGATGGCTACACCTTC.

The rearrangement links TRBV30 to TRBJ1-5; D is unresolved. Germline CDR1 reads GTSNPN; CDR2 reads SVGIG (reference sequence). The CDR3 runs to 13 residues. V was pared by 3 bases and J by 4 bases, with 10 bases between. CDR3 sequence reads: CAWSESGNQPQHF. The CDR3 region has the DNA TGTGCCTGGAGCGAATCGGGGAATCAGCCCCAGCATTTT. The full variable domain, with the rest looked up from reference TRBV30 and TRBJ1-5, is SQTIHQWPATLVQPVGSPLSLECTVEGTSNPNLYWYRQAAGRGLQLLFYSVGIGQISSEVPQNLSASRPQDRQFILSSKKLLLSDSGFYLCAWSESGNQPQHFGDGTRLSIL.

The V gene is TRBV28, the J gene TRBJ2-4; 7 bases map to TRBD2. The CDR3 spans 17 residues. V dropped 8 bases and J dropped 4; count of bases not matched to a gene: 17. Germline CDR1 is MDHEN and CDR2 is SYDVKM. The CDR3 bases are TGTGCCAGCGGAAGACCGAGGAGGGGTAGCGGGAAAAACATTCAGTACTTC. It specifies CASGRPRRGSGKNIQYF.

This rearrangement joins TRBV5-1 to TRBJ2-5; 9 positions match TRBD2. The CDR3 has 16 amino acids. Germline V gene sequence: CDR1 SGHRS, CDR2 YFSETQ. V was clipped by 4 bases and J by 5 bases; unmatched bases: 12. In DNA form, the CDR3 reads TGCGCCAGCAGCCCCGGGACTGAGCGGGGGGTGGAGACCCAGTACTTC. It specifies CASSPGTERGVETQYF. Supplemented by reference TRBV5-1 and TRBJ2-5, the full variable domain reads KAGVTQTPRYLIKTRGQQVTLSCSPISGHRSVSWYQQTPGQGLQFLFEYFSETQRNKGNFPGRFSGRQFSNSRSEMNVSTLELGDSALYLCASSPGTERGVETQYFGPGTRLLVL.

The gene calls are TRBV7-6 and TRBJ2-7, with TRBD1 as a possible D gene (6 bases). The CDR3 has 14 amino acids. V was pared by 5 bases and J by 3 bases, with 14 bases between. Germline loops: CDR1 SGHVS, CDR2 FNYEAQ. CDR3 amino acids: CASSPQPDSYEQYF. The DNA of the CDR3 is TGTGCCAGCAGCCCCCAACCGGACAGCTACGAGCAGTACTTC.

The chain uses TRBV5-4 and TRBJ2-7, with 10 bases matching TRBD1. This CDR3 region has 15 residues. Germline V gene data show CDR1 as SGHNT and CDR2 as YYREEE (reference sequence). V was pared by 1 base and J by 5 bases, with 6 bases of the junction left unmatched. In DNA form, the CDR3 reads TGTGCCAGCAGCTTGAGGTCAGGGACAGGGGACGAGCAGTACTTC. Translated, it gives CASSLRSGTGDEQYF. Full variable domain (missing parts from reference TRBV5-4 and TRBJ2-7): ETGVTQSPTHLIKTRGQQVTLRCSSQSGHNTVSWYQQALGQGPQFIFQYYREEENGRGNFPPRFSGLQFPNYSSELNVNALELDDSALYLCASSLRSGTGDEQYFGPGTRLTVT.

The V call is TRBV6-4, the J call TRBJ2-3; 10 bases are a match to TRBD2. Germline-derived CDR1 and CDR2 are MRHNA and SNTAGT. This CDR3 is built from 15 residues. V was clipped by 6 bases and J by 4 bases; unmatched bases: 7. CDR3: CASSTLAGAADTQYF. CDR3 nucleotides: TGTGCCAGCAGCACCCTAGCGGGAGCTGCAGATACGCAGTATTTT.

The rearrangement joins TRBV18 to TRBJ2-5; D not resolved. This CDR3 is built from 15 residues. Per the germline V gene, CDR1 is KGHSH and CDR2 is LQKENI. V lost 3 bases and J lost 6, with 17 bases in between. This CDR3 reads CASSPTQDTKKTQYF. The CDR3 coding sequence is TGTGCCAGCTCACCCACCCAGGATACCAAGAAGACCCAGTACTTC.